A selection of T cell receptor beta chains follows, all from one sample in a study of CD8+CD57+ T cells in acquired aplastic anemia. TCRdb ran MiXCR on the reads and lists one entry per CDR3 protein. The sample yields hundreds of thousands of distinct CDR3 sequences, 56% seen once. Sequencing was done on a sample of sorted CD4+, CD8+, or CD8+CD57+ T cells (not recorded which) from PBMCs. Every receptor here comes from a human donor with aplastic anemia. CDR3s include the opening cysteine and the closing phenylalanine or tryptophan. The D gene is left open where the match is weak. Part of the rows lack a size; the others show once, few, many or a class for expanded clones.

d_gene: -; j_gene: TRBJ2-3; abundance: many; v_gene: TRBV12-3/TRBV12-4; CDR3nt: TGTGCCAGCAGAAGGGGGGGGGCCGGGACAGATACGCAGTATTTT; CDR3aa: CASRRGGAGTDTQYF
d_gene: -; j_gene: TRBJ1-3; abundance: many; v_gene: TRBV4-1; CDR3nt: TGCGCCAGCAGCCATACGGGACACCTCTCTGGAAACACCATATATTTT; CDR3aa: CASSHTGHLSGNTIYF
d_gene: TRBD1; j_gene: TRBJ1-5; abundance: -; v_gene: TRBV7-3; CDR3nt: TGTGCCAGCAGCGCAGACAGGGGGGAACAGCCCCAGCATTTT; CDR3aa: CASSADRGEQPQHF
d_gene: TRBD2; j_gene: TRBJ2-7; abundance: few; v_gene: TRBV7-8; CDR3nt: TGTGCCAGCAGCCTTGGGGGACTAGCGGGAGGGGGCTACGAGCAGTACTTC; CDR3aa: CASSLGGLAGGGYEQYF
d_gene: -; j_gene: TRBJ1-5; abundance: few; v_gene: TRBV7-3; CDR3nt: TGTGCCAGCAGCTTCCCCGGGAATCAGCCCCAGCATTTT; CDR3aa: CASSFPGNQPQHF
d_gene: -; j_gene: TRBJ2-3; abundance: -; v_gene: TRBV20-1; CDR3nt: TGCAGTGCCGGCCGTGGGAGAAGCACAGATACGCAGTATTTT; CDR3aa: CSAGRGRSTDTQYF
d_gene: -; j_gene: TRBJ1-1; abundance: -; v_gene: TRBV7-6; CDR3nt: TGTGCCAGCAGTCCAGGGTCAGCTGAAGCTTTCTTT; CDR3aa: CASSPGSAEAFF
d_gene: -; j_gene: TRBJ1-2; abundance: -; v_gene: TRBV15; CDR3nt: TGTGCCATACAGGACTCGAAGATGGGCTACACCTTC; CDR3aa: CAIQDSKMGYTF
d_gene: -; j_gene: TRBJ1-1; abundance: -; v_gene: TRBV5-4; CDR3nt: TGTGCCAGCAGCTGGATGGGGAAACTGAACACTGAAGCTTTCTTT; CDR3aa: CASSWMGKLNTEAFF
d_gene: -; j_gene: TRBJ2-7; abundance: -; v_gene: TRBV5-4; CDR3nt: TGTGCCAGCAGCTTGGATGTAGGGTCGAACGAGCAGTACTTC; CDR3aa: CASSLDVGSNEQYF
d_gene: TRBD1; j_gene: TRBJ1-2; abundance: many; v_gene: TRBV29-1; CDR3nt: TGCAGCGTCGATGGACAGGGGATAAACTATGGCTACACCTTC; CDR3aa: CSVDGQGINYGYTF
d_gene: TRBD2; j_gene: TRBJ2-1; abundance: -; v_gene: TRBV5-1; CDR3nt: TGCGCCAGCAGCTTGGGCACTAGCGGGGACAATGAGCAGTTCTTC; CDR3aa: CASSLGTSGDNEQFF
d_gene: -; j_gene: TRBJ1-1; abundance: -; v_gene: TRBV10-3; CDR3nt: TGTGCCATCAGATGGGGGGCAGGGGATATGAACACTGAAGCTTTCTTT; CDR3aa: CAIRWGAGDMNTEAFF
d_gene: TRBD2; j_gene: TRBJ2-5; abundance: many; v_gene: TRBV5-8; CDR3nt: TGTGCCAGCAGCCCTAAAGCGGGGGGAATCGGAGAGACCCAGTACTTC; CDR3aa: CASSPKAGGIGETQYF